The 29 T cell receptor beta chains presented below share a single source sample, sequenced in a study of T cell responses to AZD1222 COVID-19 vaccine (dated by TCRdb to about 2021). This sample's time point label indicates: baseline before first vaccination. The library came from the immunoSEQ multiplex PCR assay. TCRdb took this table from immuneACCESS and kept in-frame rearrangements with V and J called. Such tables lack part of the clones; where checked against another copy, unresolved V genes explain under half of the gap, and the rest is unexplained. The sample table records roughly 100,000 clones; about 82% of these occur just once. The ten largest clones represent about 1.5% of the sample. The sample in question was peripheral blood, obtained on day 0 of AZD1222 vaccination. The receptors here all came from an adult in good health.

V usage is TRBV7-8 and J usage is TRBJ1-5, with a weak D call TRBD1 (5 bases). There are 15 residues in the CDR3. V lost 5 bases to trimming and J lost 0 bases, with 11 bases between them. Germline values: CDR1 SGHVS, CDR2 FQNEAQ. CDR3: CASSPDSNSNQPQHF. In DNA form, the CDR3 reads TGTGCCAGCAGCCCTGACAGCAATAGCAATCAGCCCCAGCATTTT.

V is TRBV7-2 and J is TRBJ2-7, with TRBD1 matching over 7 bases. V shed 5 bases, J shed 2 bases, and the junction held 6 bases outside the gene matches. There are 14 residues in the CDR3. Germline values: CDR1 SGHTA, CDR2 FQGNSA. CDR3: CASSVVGQTYEQYF. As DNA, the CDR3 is TGTGCCAGCAGCGTAGTGGGACAGACCTACGAGCAGTACTTC.

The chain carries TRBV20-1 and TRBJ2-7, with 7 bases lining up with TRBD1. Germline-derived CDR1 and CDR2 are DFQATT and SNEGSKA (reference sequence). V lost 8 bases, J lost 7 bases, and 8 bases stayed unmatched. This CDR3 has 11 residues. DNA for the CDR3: TGCAGTACTAACAGGGGCAGGGAGCAGTACTTC. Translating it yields CSTNRGREQYF.

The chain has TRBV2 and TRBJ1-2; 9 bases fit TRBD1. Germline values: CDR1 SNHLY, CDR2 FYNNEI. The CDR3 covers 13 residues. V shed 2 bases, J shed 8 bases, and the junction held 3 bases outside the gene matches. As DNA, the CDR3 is TGTGCCAGCAGTGAAATCGGGACAGGGGGCTACACCTTC. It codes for CASSEIGTGGYTF.

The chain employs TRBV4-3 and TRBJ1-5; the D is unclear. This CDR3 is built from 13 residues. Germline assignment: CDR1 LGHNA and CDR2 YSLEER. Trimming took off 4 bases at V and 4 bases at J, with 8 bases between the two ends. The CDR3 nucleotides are TGCGCCAGCAGCCTCGGAGCTAATCAGCCCCAGCATTTT. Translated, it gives CASSLGANQPQHF.

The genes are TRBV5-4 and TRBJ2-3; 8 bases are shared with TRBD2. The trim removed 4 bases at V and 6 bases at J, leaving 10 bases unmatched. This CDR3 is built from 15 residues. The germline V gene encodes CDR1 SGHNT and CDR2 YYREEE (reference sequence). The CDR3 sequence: CASSARAGDGDTQYF. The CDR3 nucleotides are TGTGCCAGCAGCGCCCGAGCGGGAGATGGGGATACGCAGTATTTT.

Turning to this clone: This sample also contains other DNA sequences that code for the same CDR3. As DNA, the CDR3 is TGTGCCAGCAGTTTATCTGGGAGGAACACTGAAGCTTTCTTT. Its translation: CASSLSGRNTEAFF. V usage is TRBV27 and J usage is TRBJ1-1; D call uncertain. Trimming removed 0 bases at V and 1 base at J, with 6 bases between. This CDR3 is built from 14 residues. Germline CDR1 is MNHEY and CDR2 is SMNVEV (reference sequence).

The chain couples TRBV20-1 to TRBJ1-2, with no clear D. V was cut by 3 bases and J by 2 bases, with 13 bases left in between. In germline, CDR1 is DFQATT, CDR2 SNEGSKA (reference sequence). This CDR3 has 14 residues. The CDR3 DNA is TGCAGTGCTAGTGTCGGGGTCCCCAACTATGGCTACACCTTC. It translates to CSASVGVPNYGYTF.

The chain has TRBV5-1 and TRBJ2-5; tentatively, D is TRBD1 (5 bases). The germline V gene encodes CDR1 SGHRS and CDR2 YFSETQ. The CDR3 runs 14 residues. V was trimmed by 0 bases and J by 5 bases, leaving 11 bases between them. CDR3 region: CASSLEAGWETQYF. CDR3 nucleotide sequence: TGCGCCAGCAGCTTGGAAGCAGGGTGGGAGACCCAGTACTTC.

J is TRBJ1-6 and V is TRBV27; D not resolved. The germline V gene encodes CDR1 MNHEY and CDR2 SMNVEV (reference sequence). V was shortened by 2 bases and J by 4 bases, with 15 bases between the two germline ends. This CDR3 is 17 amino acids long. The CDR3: CASSLIAGPSYNSPLHF. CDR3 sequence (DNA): TGTGCCAGCAGTTTAATCGCAGGACCCTCGTATAATTCACCCCTCCACTTT.

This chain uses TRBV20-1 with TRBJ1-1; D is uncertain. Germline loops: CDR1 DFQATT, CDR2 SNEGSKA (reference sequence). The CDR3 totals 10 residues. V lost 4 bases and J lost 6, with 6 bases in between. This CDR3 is CSAISSEAFF. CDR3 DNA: TGCAGTGCTATCAGTTCTGAAGCTTTCTTT.

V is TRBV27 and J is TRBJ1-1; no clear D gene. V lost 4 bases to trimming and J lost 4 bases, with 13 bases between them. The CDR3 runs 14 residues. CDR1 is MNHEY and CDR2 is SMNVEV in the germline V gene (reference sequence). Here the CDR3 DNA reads TGTGCCAGCAGTTCCCCTCGGCGTGGCACTGAAGCTTTCTTT. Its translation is CASSSPRRGTEAFF.

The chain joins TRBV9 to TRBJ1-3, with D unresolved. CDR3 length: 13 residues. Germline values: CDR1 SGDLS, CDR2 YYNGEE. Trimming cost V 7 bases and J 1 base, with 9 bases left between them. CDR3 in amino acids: CASAVGSGNTIYF. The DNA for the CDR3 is TGTGCCAGCGCTGTTGGGTCTGGAAACACCATATATTTT.

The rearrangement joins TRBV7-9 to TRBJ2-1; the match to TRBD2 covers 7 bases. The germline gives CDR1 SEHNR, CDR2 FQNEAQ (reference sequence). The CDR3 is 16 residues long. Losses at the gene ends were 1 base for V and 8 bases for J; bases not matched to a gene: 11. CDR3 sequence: CASSLDDAGVFDEQFF. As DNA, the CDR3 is TGTGCCAGCAGCTTAGATGATGCGGGAGTCTTCGATGAGCAGTTCTTC.

This CDR3 reads CAISEFGGLLGNYGYTF. CDR3 in DNA: TGTGCCATCAGTGAGTTCGGGGGCCTTTTGGGAAACTATGGCTACACCTTC. V and J are TRBV10-3 and TRBJ1-2; TRBD1 is a possible D gene (6 bases). CDR1 ENHRY and CDR2 SYGVKD come from the germline V gene. V shed 1 base and J shed 2 bases, with 17 bases lying between them. This CDR3 contains 17 residues.

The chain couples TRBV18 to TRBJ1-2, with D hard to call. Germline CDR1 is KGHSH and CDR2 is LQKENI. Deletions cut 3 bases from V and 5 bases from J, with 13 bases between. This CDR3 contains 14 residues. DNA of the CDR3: TGTGCCAGCTCACCCCTGACACCGTCATATGGCTACACCTTC. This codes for CASSPLTPSYGYTF. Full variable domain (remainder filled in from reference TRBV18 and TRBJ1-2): NAGVMQNPRHLVRRRGQEARLRCSPMKGHSHVYWYRQLPEEGLKFMVYLQKENIIDESGMPKERFSAEFPKEGPSILRIQQVVRGDSAAYFCASSPLTPSYGYTFGSGTRLTVV.

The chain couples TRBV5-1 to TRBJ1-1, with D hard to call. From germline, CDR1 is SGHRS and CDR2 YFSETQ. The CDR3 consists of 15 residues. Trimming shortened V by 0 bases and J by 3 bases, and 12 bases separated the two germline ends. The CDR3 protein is CASSLANRDYTEAFF. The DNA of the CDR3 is TGCGCCAGCAGCTTGGCCAACAGAGACTACACTGAAGCTTTCTTT.

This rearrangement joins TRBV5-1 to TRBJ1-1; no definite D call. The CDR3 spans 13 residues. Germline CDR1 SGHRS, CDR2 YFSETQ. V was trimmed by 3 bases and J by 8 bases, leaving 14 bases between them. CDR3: CASSYIPGREAFF. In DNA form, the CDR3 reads TGCGCCAGCAGCTACATCCCGGGCCGGGAAGCTTTCTTT.

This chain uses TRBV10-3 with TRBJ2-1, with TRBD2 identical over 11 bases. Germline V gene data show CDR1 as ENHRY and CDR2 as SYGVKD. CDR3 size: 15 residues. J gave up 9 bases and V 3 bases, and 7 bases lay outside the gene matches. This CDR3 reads CAISETSGSLGEQFF. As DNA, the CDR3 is TGTGCCATCAGTGAAACTAGCGGGAGCTTAGGTGAGCAGTTCTTC.

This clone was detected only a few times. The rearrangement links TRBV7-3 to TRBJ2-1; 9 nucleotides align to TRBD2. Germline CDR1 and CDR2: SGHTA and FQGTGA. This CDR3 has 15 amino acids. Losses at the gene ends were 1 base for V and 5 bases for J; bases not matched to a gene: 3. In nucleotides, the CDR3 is TGTGCCAGCAGCTTAAGTCTAGCGGGAAACAATGAGCAGTTCTTC. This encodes CASSLSLAGNNEQFF. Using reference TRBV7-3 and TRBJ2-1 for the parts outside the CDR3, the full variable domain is GAGVSQTPSNKVTEKGKYVELRCDPISGHTALYWYRQSLGQGPEFLIYFQGTGAADDSGLPNDRFFAVRPEGSVSTLKIQRTERGDSAVYLCASSLSLAGNNEQFFGPGTRLTVL.

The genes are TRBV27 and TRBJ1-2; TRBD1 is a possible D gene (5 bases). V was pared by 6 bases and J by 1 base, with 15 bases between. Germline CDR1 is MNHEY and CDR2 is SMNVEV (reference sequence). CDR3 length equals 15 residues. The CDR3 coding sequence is TGTGCCAGCAGCCCTCAGGGACTATTTAACTATGGCTACACCTTC. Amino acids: CASSPQGLFNYGYTF.

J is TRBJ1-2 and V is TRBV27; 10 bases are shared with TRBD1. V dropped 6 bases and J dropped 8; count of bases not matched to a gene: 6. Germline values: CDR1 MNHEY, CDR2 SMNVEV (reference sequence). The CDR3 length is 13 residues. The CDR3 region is CASSRDRGRGYTF. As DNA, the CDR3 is TGTGCCAGCAGCCGGGACAGGGGTCGAGGCTACACCTTC.

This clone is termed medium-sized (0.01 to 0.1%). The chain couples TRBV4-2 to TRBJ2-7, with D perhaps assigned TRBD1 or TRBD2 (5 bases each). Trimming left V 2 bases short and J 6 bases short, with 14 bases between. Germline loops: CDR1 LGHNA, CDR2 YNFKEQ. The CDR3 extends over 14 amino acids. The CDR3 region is CASSQFLGVGEQYF. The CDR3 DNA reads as TGTGCCAGCAGCCAATTTTTGGGGGTGGGCGAGCAGTACTTC.

The CDR3 bases are TGTGCCAGCAGCTTGGTAGGGCCGAATGAGCAGTTCTTC. Amino acids: CASSLVGPNEQFF. The chain has TRBV5-4 and TRBJ2-1; D is unresolved. The CDR3 consists of 13 residues. Germline values: CDR1 SGHNT, CDR2 YYREEE (reference sequence). V was shortened by 0 bases and J by 7 bases, with 8 bases between the two germline ends.

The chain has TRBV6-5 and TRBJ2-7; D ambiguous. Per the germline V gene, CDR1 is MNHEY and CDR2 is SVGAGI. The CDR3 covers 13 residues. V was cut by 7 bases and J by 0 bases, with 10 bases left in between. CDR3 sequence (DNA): TGTGCCAGCACCGACCCCAGCTCCTACGAGCAGTACTTC. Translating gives CASTDPSSYEQYF.

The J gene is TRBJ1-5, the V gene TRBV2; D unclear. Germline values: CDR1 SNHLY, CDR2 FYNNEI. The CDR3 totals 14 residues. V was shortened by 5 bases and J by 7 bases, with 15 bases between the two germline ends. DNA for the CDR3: TGTGCCAGCAGTCTGGAGACCCAAAGCCAGCCCCAGCATTTT. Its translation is CASSLETQSQPQHF.

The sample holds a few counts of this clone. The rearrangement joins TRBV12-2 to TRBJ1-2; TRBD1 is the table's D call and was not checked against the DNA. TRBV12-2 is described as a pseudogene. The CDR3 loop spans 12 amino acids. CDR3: CASRFEDSFPTF. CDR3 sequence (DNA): TGTGCAAGTCGCTTTGAGGACAGCTTCCCCACCTTC.

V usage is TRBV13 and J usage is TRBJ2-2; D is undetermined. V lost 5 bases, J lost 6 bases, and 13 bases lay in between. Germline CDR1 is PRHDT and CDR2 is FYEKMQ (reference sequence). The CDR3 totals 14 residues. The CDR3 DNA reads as TGTGCCAGCAGCCTCTCAGGATCGCCCGGGGAGCTGTTTTTT. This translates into CASSLSGSPGELFF.

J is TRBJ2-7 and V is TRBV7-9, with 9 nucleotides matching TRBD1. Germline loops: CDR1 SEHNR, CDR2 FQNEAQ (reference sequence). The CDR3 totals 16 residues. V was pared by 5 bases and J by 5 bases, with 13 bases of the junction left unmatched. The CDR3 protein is CASSNSLGQGIDEQYF. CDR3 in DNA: TGTGCCAGCAGCAATTCTCTGGGACAGGGTATCGACGAGCAGTACTTC.